This T cell receptor (beta chain) was recorded in a study of human T cells and chemical hapten exposure. Time point indicated: patch test 3, about 24 weeks after DPC sensitization. Stated treatment: therapeutic diphenylcyclopropenone sensitization with weekly scalp DPC. The germline gives CDR1 SEHNR, CDR2 FQNEAQ (reference sequence). This CDR3 has 11 amino acids. TCRdb ran MiXCR on the RACE reads and lists one entry per CDR3 protein. The sample lists roughly 200,000 distinct CDR3 sequences; 24% were seen once. This clonotype was obtained from a woman in her thirties or forties with alopecia areata. Some clones in this sample may be carry-over from other donors' samples. V gene TRBV7-9 combines with J gene TRBJ1-1; perhaps TRBD1 as D (5 bases). Sequencing used whole blood, obtained in connection with sensitization to the hapten diphenylcyclopropenone (DPC). The CDR3 spells CAGLARGEAFF. The CDR3 nucleotides are TGTGCGGGGTTGGCGAGGGGTGAAGCTTTCTTT.